The 27 T cell receptor beta chains given below trace back to one sample, sequenced in a study of cytomegalovirus exposure and HLA in healthy donors. The PCR made use of 60 Vbeta and 13 Jbeta primers. Some clones are missing from TCRdb's copy, which holds only in-frame ones; the method was immunoSEQ multiplex PCR. The sample includes roughly 70,000 clones, roughly 70% of them seen just once. What was sequenced was PBMCs. The source is a man aged 70-80 years in good health and CMV-seronegative.

The CDR3 here is CASSSLAGVNTGELFF. The CDR3 DNA sequence: TGCGCCAGCAGCTCACTAGCGGGAGTAAACACCGGGGAGCTGTTTTTT. This chain connects TRBV5-1 to TRBJ2-2, with 11 nucleotides matching TRBD2. The ends lost 3 bases at V and 2 bases at J; junction bases unmatched: 3. Germline V lookup: CDR1 SGHRS, CDR2 YFSETQ. The CDR3 extends over 16 amino acids.

J is TRBJ2-2 and V is TRBV11-2; 9 bases align to TRBD2. The CDR3 sequence is 13 residues long. With 11 bases clipped from V and 3 bases from J, the junction kept 4 bases outside the gene matches. Germline V gene sequence: CDR1 SGHAT, CDR2 FQNNGV. CDR3 in amino acids: CAVAGVYTGELFF. The CDR3 DNA sequence: TGTGCCGTAGCGGGAGTGTACACCGGGGAGCTGTTTTTT. The complete variable domain, with remaining parts taken from reference TRBV11-2 and TRBJ2-2, reads EAGVAQSPRYKIIEKRQSVAFWCNPISGHATLYWYQQILGQGPKLLIQFQNNGVVDDSQLPKDRFSAERLKGVDSTLKIQPAKLEDSAVYLCAVAGVYTGELFFGEGSRLTVL.

The CDR3 DNA is TGTGCCAGCAGCGTAAGCGGGATATACAATGAGCAGTTCTTC. It is translated as CASSVSGIYNEQFF. V is TRBV9 and J is TRBJ2-1; 7 nucleotides match TRBD2. CDR1 and CDR2 from the germline V gene are SGDLS and YYNGEE. The CDR3 extends over 14 amino acids. The V gene end was trimmed by 1 base and the J gene end by 4 bases; junction bases not matched to a gene: 2. The full variable domain, completed using reference TRBV9 and TRBJ2-1, is DSGVTQTPKHLITATGQRVTLRCSPRSGDLSVYWYQQSLDQGLQFLIQYYNGEERAKGNILERFSAQQFPDLHSELNLSSLELGDSALYFCASSVSGIYNEQFFGPGTRLTVL.

The chain has TRBV12-5 and TRBJ2-1, with 14 bases lining up with TRBD2. The ends lost 4 bases at V and 8 bases at J; junction bases unmatched: 7. CDR3 length: 16 residues. Germline CDR1 reads LGHNT; CDR2 reads FRNRAP. The CDR3 DNA reads as TGTGCTAGTGGTTGGGGACTAGCGGGGGCGGGGGATGAGCAGTTCTTC. It codes for CASGWGLAGAGDEQFF.

The chain employs TRBV9 and TRBJ2-3; possibly TRBD1 for D (5 bases). The germline V and J ends were trimmed by 1 base and 6 bases, with 9 bases remaining between them. Germline CDR1 SGDLS, CDR2 YYNGEE. The CDR3 is made up of 13 amino acids. CDR3 amino acids: CASSVSGPDTQYF. The CDR3 DNA follows: TGTGCCAGCAGCGTATCAGGGCCGGATACGCAGTATTTT.

J is TRBJ1-5 and V is TRBV10-3; TRBD1 matches 7 bases. The ends lost 5 bases at V and 5 bases at J; junction bases unmatched: 6. Germline lookup yields CDR1 ENHRY and CDR2 SYGVKD. CDR3 length: 14 residues. CDR3 amino acids: CAISTGAGDQPQHF. CDR3 in DNA: TGTGCCATCAGTACAGGGGCAGGGGATCAGCCCCAGCATTTT.

This chain joins TRBV9 and TRBJ2-1; the D gene is possibly TRBD1 (5 bases). Looked up from germline, CDR1 is SGDLS and CDR2 is YYNGEE. V was pared by 0 bases and J by 5 bases, with 12 bases between. The CDR3 extends over 15 amino acids. For the CDR3, the DNA is TGTGCCAGCAGCGTAGTTGGGGCGGCTAACAATGAGCAGTTCTTC. Translation: CASSVVGAANNEQFF.

This clone showed up just a few times. The chain has TRBV15 and TRBJ1-1, with 8 bases lining up with TRBD1. V gave up 8 bases and J gave up 4 bases; unmatched junction bases: 9. The CDR3 contains 14 residues. Germline V gives CDR1 LNHNV, CDR2 YYDKDF (reference sequence). CDR3 nucleotide sequence: TGTGCCACCTCTAGAGGACAGGGAAGCACTGAAGCTTTCTTT. Encoded protein: CATSRGQGSTEAFF.

The rearrangement links TRBV28 to TRBJ1-2; D remains unclear. Germline loops: CDR1 MDHEN, CDR2 SYDVKM. This CDR3 has 11 amino acids. Trimming took off 3 bases at V and 7 bases at J, with 6 bases between the two ends. The CDR3 nucleotides are TGTGCCAGCAGTTTTCACGGTGGCTACACCTTC. Its protein is CASSFHGGYTF.

This chain joins TRBV4-1 and TRBJ1-1; a weak D match, TRBD1 (5 bases). CDR3 size: 17 residues. Germline lookup yields CDR1 MGHRA and CDR2 YSYEKL. V gave up 0 bases and J gave up 4 bases, with 18 bases separating them. The CDR3 DNA reads as TGCGCCAGCAGCCAAGAATCGGCAGGGTATTCCGCCACTGAAGCTTTCTTT. Its translation: CASSQESAGYSATEAFF.

The chain couples TRBV4-1 to TRBJ1-4, with D perhaps TRBD1 (5 bases). Trimming cost V 4 bases and J 8 bases, with 17 bases left between them. CDR1 is MGHRA and CDR2 is YSYEKL in the germline V gene. The CDR3 has 15 residues. In nucleotides, the CDR3 is TGCGCCAGCAGCCCGGGGGGGTTTAGGCGAGAAAAACTGTTTTTT. Translation gives CASSPGGFRREKLFF.

CDR3 DNA sequence: TGTGCCAGCAGCTTAGCGGAGGGCGCGGACACCGGGGAGCTGTTTTTT. It yields the protein CASSLAEGADTGELFF. The chain carries TRBV7-2 and TRBJ2-2; maybe TRBD2 (6 bases). The V and J ends lost 0 bases and 3 bases respectively, with 11 bases between them. The CDR3 sequence is 16 residues long. CDR1 is SGHTA, CDR2 FQGNSA, per germline.

The rearrangement joins TRBV5-1 to TRBJ1-4; TRBD1 aligns across 8 bases. The V and J ends lost 5 bases and 5 bases, in that order; junction bases with no gene match: 5. The CDR3 consists of 14 residues. Germline lookup yields CDR1 SGHRS and CDR2 YFSETQ. The CDR3 region is CASRTDRGNEKLFF. The CDR3 nucleotides read TGCGCCAGCAGGACCGACAGGGGAAATGAAAAACTGTTTTTT.

CDR3: CASSAAGRTDTQYF. CDR3 DNA: TGTGCCAGCAGTGCCGCGGGGCGCACAGATACGCAGTATTTT. The chain carries TRBV25-1 and TRBJ2-3, with D possibly being TRBD2 (6 bases). The germline V gene has CDR1 MGHDK and CDR2 SYGVNS. This CDR3 has 14 residues. Trimming cost V 4 bases and J 1 base, with 9 bases left between them.

The chain employs TRBV9 and TRBJ2-5; 7 bases match TRBD2. Germline assignment: CDR1 SGDLS and CDR2 YYNGEE. The CDR3 loop spans 16 amino acids. Unmatched junction bases numbered 6, after V lost 0 bases and J lost 1 base. CDR3 region: CASSVDLTGGQETQYF. CDR3 bases: TGTGCCAGCAGCGTAGACCTCACGGGGGGCCAAGAGACCCAGTACTTC.

The sample holds a few counts of this clone. The chain combines TRBV19 with TRBJ2-7, with D possibly matching TRBD1 (5 bases). The CDR3 runs 13 residues. CDR1 is LNHDA and CDR2 is SQIVND in the germline V gene (reference sequence). The CDR3, as DNA: TGTGCTTTAGTAGGGCAGGGTGAGCACGAGCAGTACTTC. Translating it yields CALVGQGEHEQYF. Complete variable domain (other parts from reference TRBV19 and TRBJ2-7): DGGITQSPKYLFRKEGQNVTLSCEQNLNHDAMYWYRQDPGQGLRLIYYSQIVNDFQKGDIAEGYSVSREKKESFPLTVTSAQKNPTAFYLCALVGQGEHEQYFGPGTRLTVT.

The V gene is TRBV5-6, the J gene TRBJ2-5, with D possibly being TRBD1 (6 bases). The J call may be mistaken, given a closer DNA end match to TRBJ2-7. Germline V gene data show CDR1 as SGHDT and CDR2 as YYEEEE. There are 15 residues in the CDR3. The CDR3 here is CASRRSGTSSYEQYF. CDR3 in DNA: TGTGCCAGCAGACGCTCCGGGACATCCTCCTACGAGCAGTACTTC.

The chain carries TRBV6-1 and TRBJ2-7, with a tentative D call TRBD1 (6 bases). Trimming took 8 bases from V and 3 from J, leaving 20 bases between them. The CDR3 covers 15 residues. The germline gives CDR1 MNHNS, CDR2 SASEGT. The CDR3 DNA follows: TGTGCCAGCGAGAAATCCGGGACAACCTTCTACGAGCAGTACTTC. It encodes CASEKSGTTFYEQYF.

This clone was seen only once. The chain is built from TRBV6-5 and TRBJ2-1; 14 bases match TRBD2. Germline V gives CDR1 MNHEY, CDR2 SVGAGI. V was pared by 5 bases and J by 10 bases, with 7 bases of the junction left unmatched. The length of the CDR3 is 15 residues. The CDR3 bases are TGTGCCAGCAGTCCGGGGACTAGCGGGAGCGGGGAGCAGTTCTTC. This translates into CASSPGTSGSGEQFF.

V and J are TRBV7-2 and TRBJ2-7, with 13 bases matching TRBD2. CDR3 length: 17 amino acids. Looked up from germline, CDR1 is SGHTA and CDR2 is FQGNSA. The trim removed 2 bases at V and 4 bases at J, leaving 8 bases unmatched. Here the CDR3 DNA reads TGTGCCAGCAGCTTACAAAGGACTAGCGGGAGTGAGTACGAGCAGTACTTC. Encoded protein: CASSLQRTSGSEYEQYF.

The V call is TRBV9, the J call TRBJ1-3; maybe TRBD1 (5 bases). The germline gives CDR1 SGDLS, CDR2 YYNGEE. This CDR3 spans 14 amino acids. Trimming removed 2 bases from V and 0 bases from J, with 6 bases in between. CDR3 residues: CASSVQGSGNTIYF. CDR3 DNA: TGTGCCAGCAGCGTCCAGGGCTCTGGAAACACCATATATTTT.

This chain joins TRBV2 and TRBJ1-2; D call uncertain. With 6 bases removed from V and 2 bases from J, the gap between germline ends came to 7 bases. The germline V gene has CDR1 SNHLY and CDR2 FYNNEI. There are 12 residues in the CDR3. In DNA form, the CDR3 reads TGTGCCAGCAGGGAATCAAACTATGGCTACACCTTC. It specifies CASRESNYGYTF.

This sequence joins TRBV5-1 and TRBJ2-3, with 13 positions matching TRBD2. Germline assignment: CDR1 SGHRS and CDR2 YFSETQ. This CDR3 has 16 residues. Unmatched junction bases numbered 7, after V lost 4 bases and J lost 5 bases. The CDR3: CASSPRLAGGGDTQYF. The CDR3, as DNA: TGCGCCAGCAGCCCGAGACTAGCGGGAGGTGGAGATACGCAGTATTTT.

The V call is TRBV9, the J call TRBJ2-5; the match to TRBD2 covers 8 bases. This CDR3 contains 16 residues. V was clipped by 0 bases and J by 1 base; unmatched bases: 5. Germline CDR1 reads SGDLS; CDR2 reads YYNGEE. CDR3 sequence: CASSVVAGGPQETQYF. As DNA, the CDR3 is TGTGCCAGCAGCGTAGTTGCGGGGGGACCCCAAGAGACCCAGTACTTC.

This clone was counted a few times. V usage is TRBV5-1 and J usage is TRBJ2-5; 7 bases are a match to TRBD1. This CDR3 is built from 14 residues. Looked up from germline, CDR1 is SGHRS and CDR2 is YFSETQ. The V and J ends lost 4 bases and 3 bases, in that order; junction bases with no gene match: 6. CDR3: CASSNRGSEETQYF. The CDR3 nucleotides read TGCGCCAGCAGCAACAGGGGTTCGGAAGAGACCCAGTACTTC.

The genes are TRBV5-6 and TRBJ1-2; D not certain. The germline V and J ends were trimmed by 2 bases and 2 bases, with 13 bases remaining between them. CDR3 size: 15 residues. Looked up from germline, CDR1 is SGHDT and CDR2 is YYEEEE. The CDR3 region is CASSFIEGRNYGYTF. The CDR3 nucleotides read TGTGCCAGCAGCTTTATAGAGGGAAGGAACTATGGCTACACCTTC.

The chain joins TRBV11-2 to TRBJ1-1, with a possible D match to TRBD1 (6 bases). In germline, CDR1 is SGHAT, CDR2 FQNNGV. The CDR3 extends over 15 amino acids. Trimming cost V 5 bases and J 6 bases, with 19 bases left between them. The CDR3 region is CASSVRSQGFPEAFF. CDR3 DNA sequence: TGTGCCAGCAGCGTTAGATCACAGGGATTCCCTGAAGCTTTCTTT.